This TCR beta chain was profiled in a study of spatial heterogeneity in lung cancer. Overall study context: Alpha-chain sequences were consistently detected in smaller numbers than beta-chain sequences. Counts of TCR transcripts in tumor regions correlated strongly with a T cell module score (derived from matched bulk RNA-seq). General observations from the study: Expanded alpha and beta TCR counts within tumors tracked tumor mutation counts.

As to time point: sample taken at primary tumor resection. The donors comprised 60 to 80 untreated early-stage non-small cell lung cancer patients. Sequencing covered unsorted whole RNA taken from tumor, nontumor lung or frozen PBMC. The CDR3 is made up of 12 amino acids. The V segment lost 7 bases and the J segment 7 bases; nucleotides outside the gene matches: 6. Germline V gene sequence: CDR1 MDHEN, CDR2 SYDVKM. TCRdb independently ran MiXCR on the 5' RACE reads; one entry per CDR3 protein. The data show some 5,900 distinct CDR3 sequences, with about 7.7% seen just once and around 30% held by the top ten. This clonotype is medium-sized in the sample. What it recognizes is unknown. In a library made to pick up alpha chains, this beta chain is a stray read with a size that means little.

The TCR comes from a female donor with early-stage non-small cell lung cancer. V and J are TRBV28 and TRBJ1-2; TRBD1 agrees at 7 bases. The source was lung tumor tissue, collected at surgery. In DNA form, the CDR3 reads TGTGCCAGCACCGACAGGGAGGGTGGCTACACCTTC. Its protein product is CASTDREGGYTF.